The rows below give T cell receptor beta chains drawn from one sample of a study of regulatory T cells in long-lasting Graves disease. From the multiplex PCR reads, TCRdb called clonotypes with MiXCR, one entry per CDR3 protein. The sample has a few hundred thousand distinct CDR3 sequences; roughly 24% are singletons. The material was peripheral blood mononuclear cells (PBMCs), obtained when the disease was refractory, from a patient treated with antithyroid drugs. These receptors were collected from a woman aged 40 to 55 with Graves disease. CDR3s include the opening cysteine and the closing phenylalanine or tryptophan. The D gene is left open where the match is weak. Not all rows give a size; the values are once, few, many and, for expanded clones, a class.

TRBD2 | few | TRBJ2-1 | TRBV20-1 | CSASETSGRNNEQFF | TGCAGTGCTAGCGAGACTAGCGGGAGGAACAATGAGCAGTTCTTC
NA | NA | TRBJ2-3 | TRBV12-3/TRBV12-4 | CASTGTDTQYF | TGTGCCAGCACCGGGACAGATACGCAGTATTTT
NA | many | TRBJ2-2 | TRBV28 | CASSLGDSLIGGGELFF | TGTGCCAGCAGTTTAGGGGACAGCCTTATCGGGGGCGGGGAGCTGTTTTTT
NA | NA | TRBJ2-2 | TRBV7-3 | CASSLNMRGELFF | TGTGCCAGCAGCTTAAATATGAGGGGGGAGCTGTTTTTT
NA | NA | TRBJ2-2 | TRBV6-5 | CASSYQHGHDYITGELFF | TGTGCCAGCAGTTACCAACACGGACATGACTATATCACCGGGGAGCTGTTTTTT
NA | NA | TRBJ2-7 | TRBV25-1 | CASSELVASRVFYSYEQYF | TGTGCCAGCAGTGAATTGGTTGCCAGCAGGGTATTTTACTCCTACGAGCAGTACTTC
TRBD1 | once | TRBJ2-1 | TRBV11-2 | CASSLDDRVGNEQFF | TGTGCCAGCAGCTTAGACGACAGGGTAGGGAATGAGCAGTTCTTC
NA | few | TRBJ2-7 | TRBV29-1 | CSVAGTSYEQYF | TGCAGCGTTGCCGGGACCTCCTACGAGCAGTACTTC
TRBD2 | NA | TRBJ2-5 | TRBV2 | CASSSIREGKQETQYF | TGTGCCAGCTCCTCGATCCGGGAGGGGAAACAAGAGACCCAGTACTTC
TRBD2 | NA | TRBJ2-7 | TRBV6-2/TRBV6-3 | CASSGYNSGEYEQYF | TGTGCCAGCAGTGGATACAACAGCGGGGAATACGAGCAGTACTTC
NA | many | TRBJ1-2 | TRBV15 | CATNQRLAGTNYGYTF | TGTGCCACCAACCAGAGGTTGGCAGGGACCAACTATGGCTACACCTTC
NA | few | TRBJ2-2 | TRBV10-3 | CAISESDTGELFF | TGTGCCATCAGTGAGTCGGACACCGGGGAGCTGTTTTTT
TRBD1 | many | TRBJ1-6 | TRBV12-3/TRBV12-4 | CASTPSDRGHSPLYF | TGTGCCAGCACACCCTCGGACAGGGGGCATTCACCCCTCTACTTT
NA | few | TRBJ1-5 | TRBV19 | CASHRDTSNQPQHF | TGTGCCAGCCATCGGGACACCAGCAATCAGCCCCAGCATTTT
NA | many | TRBJ2-7 | TRBV27 | CASSLVTTARDEQYF | TGTGCCAGCAGTTTAGTTACAACCGCACGGGACGAGCAGTACTTC
NA | few | TRBJ2-2 | TRBV19 | CASSIAQVNTGELFF | TGTGCCAGTAGTATAGCTCAGGTGAACACCGGGGAGCTGTTTTTT
NA | many | TRBJ2-7 | TRBV6-9 | CASSYHPVTYEQYF | TGTGCCAGCAGTTACCATCCCGTTACCTACGAGCAGTACTTC